A single sample gave rise to the 18 T cell receptor beta chains below, sequenced in a study of Ad26.COV2.S vaccination and SARS-CoV-2 variants (dated by TCRdb to about 2021). The sample's treatment or condition label, in plain terms: approximately 18 received Ad26.COV2.S at low or high dose, single or two shots; roughly five received placebo; per-sample allocation not given. Repertoires of vaccine and placebo recipients were sequenced from samples taken on day 63 after the first injection. The library came from the immunoSEQ multiplex PCR assay. The table was pulled from immuneACCESS by TCRdb, which kept in-frame rearrangements only. Such tables lose some clones; where checked, under half of the loss comes from unresolved V genes, and the rest has no known cause. The table for this sample lists 300,000 to 350,000 clones; around nine tenths of them were counted only once. The top ten clones comprise approximately 5% of the sample.

This sample comprised peripheral blood, obtained in a trial of Ad26.COV2.S vaccine versus placebo. These receptors were collected from a person aged 18 to 65 who received the Ad26.COV2.S COVID-19 vaccine or a placebo.

This clone was counted only a few times. The CDR3: CASSFNQWGQQETQYF. CDR3 bases: TGTGCCAGCAGTTTCAATCAATGGGGACAGCAAGAGACCCAGTACTTC. The V call is TRBV28, the J call TRBJ2-5, with 7 bases identical to TRBD1. The CDR3 sequence is 16 residues long. Germline V gives CDR1 MDHEN, CDR2 SYDVKM. With 3 bases clipped from V and 2 bases from J, the junction kept 9 bases outside the gene matches.

V and J are TRBV7-9 and TRBJ2-2, with 9 bases aligning to TRBD1. Trimming took 0 bases from V and 3 from J; bases not matched to a gene: 2. The CDR3 runs to 16 residues. Germline V CDR1 and CDR2: SEHNR, FQNEAQ (reference sequence). CDR3 region: CASSLAQGADTGELFF. The CDR3 DNA reads TGTGCCAGCAGCTTAGCACAGGGGGCAGACACCGGGGAGCTGTTTTTT.

The gene calls are TRBV9 and TRBJ1-4; the match to TRBD1 covers 10 bases. Germline CDR1 is SGDLS and CDR2 is YYNGEE. With 4 bases clipped from V and 7 bases from J, the junction kept 7 bases outside the gene matches. The CDR3 spans 15 residues. CDR3 residues: CASSLGDRGAEKLFF. DNA for the CDR3: TGTGCCAGCAGCCTGGGGGACAGGGGCGCTGAAAAACTGTTTTTT.

V usage is TRBV19 and J usage is TRBJ2-1; tentatively, D is TRBD2 (7 bases). Germline V gene data show CDR1 as LNHDA and CDR2 as SQIVND (reference sequence). The V gene lost 7 bases and the J gene lost 0 bases, with 13 bases spanning the gap. The CDR3 loop spans 15 amino acids. The CDR3 loop reads CASTLRGGSYNEQFF. DNA of the CDR3: TGTGCCAGTACCCTAAGGGGGGGCTCCTACAATGAGCAGTTCTTC.

Points on this clone: Other DNA sequences in the sample encode the same CDR3. This rearrangement joins TRBV2 to TRBJ1-1; D gene unclear. CDR1 SNHLY and CDR2 FYNNEI come from the germline V gene. The ends were cut back, 3 bases at V and 5 bases at J, with 4 bases in the middle. This CDR3 contains 11 residues. CDR3 in amino acids: CASSEVTEAFF. CDR3 DNA: TGTGCCAGCAGTGAGGTGACTGAAGCTTTCTTT.

Only one count was recorded for this clone. This sequence joins TRBV9 and TRBJ1-2; no clear D. The CDR3 has 13 amino acids. CDR1 is SGDLS, CDR2 YYNGEE, per germline. Deletions cut 0 bases from V and 2 bases from J, with 5 bases between. DNA of the CDR3: TGTGCCAGCAGCGTAGACGAAAACTATGGCTACACCTTC. Translating it yields CASSVDENYGYTF. Full variable domain (missing parts from reference TRBV9 and TRBJ1-2): DSGVTQTPKHLITATGQRVTLRCSPRSGDLSVYWYQQSLDQGLQFLIQYYNGEERAKGNILERFSAQQFPDLHSELNLSSLELGDSALYFCASSVDENYGYTFGSGTRLTVV.

The genes are TRBV4-1 and TRBJ1-1; 7 positions match TRBD1. Trimming removed 3 bases from V and 1 base from J; junction bases left unmatched: 8. This CDR3 is built from 16 residues. The germline gives CDR1 MGHRA, CDR2 YSYEKL. CDR3 nucleotide sequence: TGCGCCAGCAGCCACCCCAAAAGGACAGGGAACACTGAAGCTTTCTTT. Its translation is CASSHPKRTGNTEAFF.

V and J are TRBV5-1 and TRBJ2-7; D may be TRBD1 or TRBD2 (6 bases each). In germline, CDR1 is SGHRS, CDR2 YFSETQ. CDR3 length: 14 amino acids. V was cut by 4 bases and J by 4 bases, with 15 bases left in between. CDR3 residues: CASSRGDLQYEQYF. The CDR3 DNA reads as TGCGCCAGCAGCAGGGGGGACTTACAATACGAGCAGTACTTC.

The chain is built from TRBV5-1 and TRBJ2-1, with 7 bases lining up with TRBD1. V trimming: 9 bases; J trimming: 3 bases; junction bases outside the gene matches: 6. The CDR3 is 13 residues long. Germline CDR1 SGHRS, CDR2 YFSETQ. CDR3: CATYGTDYNEQFF. CDR3 bases: TGCGCCACCTACGGGACAGACTACAATGAGCAGTTCTTC.

In this sample, this clone turned up a few times. The chain links TRBV28 to TRBJ2-3; TRBD2 matches at 13 bases. Germline CDR1 MDHEN, CDR2 SYDVKM. J gave up 5 bases and V 6 bases, and 5 bases lay outside the gene matches. The CDR3 has 15 residues. The CDR3 bases are TGTGCCAGCAGCCGACTAGCGGGAGGTGGAGATACGCAGTATTTT. It encodes CASSRLAGGGDTQYF.

The chain carries TRBV2 and TRBJ2-3, with 7 nucleotides matching TRBD1. Germline assignment: CDR1 SNHLY and CDR2 FYNNEI. CDR3 length: 15 amino acids. With V trimmed by 4 bases and J by 6 bases, 10 bases remained unmatched. The CDR3 DNA reads as TGTGCCAGCAGTGGGCGGACAGGTGGTAAGGATACGCAGTATTTT. It is translated as CASSGRTGGKDTQYF.

The rearrangement uses TRBV14 and TRBJ2-7, with D possibly being TRBD1 or TRBD2 (5 bases each). Looked up from germline, CDR1 is SGHDN and CDR2 is FVKESK. The length of the CDR3 is 15 residues. Trimming shortened V by 4 bases and J by 2 bases, and 15 bases separated the two germline ends. CDR3 protein: CASSLTGTAAYEQYF. DNA of the CDR3: TGTGCCAGCAGCCTAACGGGGACGGCCGCCTACGAGCAGTACTTC.

The gene calls are TRBV7-9 and TRBJ2-5, with 8 bases fitting TRBD2. The CDR3 is 15 amino acids. After removal of 5 bases from V and 1 base from J, the junction contained 6 bases not matched to a gene. Looked up from germline, CDR1 is SEHNR and CDR2 is FQNEAQ (reference sequence). CDR3 coding DNA: TGTGCCAGCAGCACCGCGGGGGGCGTCCAAGAGACCCAGTACTTC. Residues: CASSTAGGVQETQYF.

The chain employs TRBV10-3 and TRBJ2-7, with 7 positions matching TRBD2. Losses at the gene ends were 4 bases for V and 0 bases for J; bases not matched to a gene: 9. Germline loops: CDR1 ENHRY, CDR2 SYGVKD. The CDR3 covers 16 residues. CDR3 protein: CAISGEGGSPSYEQYF. CDR3 coding DNA: TGTGCCATCAGTGGGGAGGGCGGGAGTCCCTCCTACGAGCAGTACTTC.

This clone has just one count. This chain joins TRBV29-1 and TRBJ1-1; no clear D. Deletions cut 5 bases from V and 1 base from J, with 14 bases between. The V gene's germline CDR1 is SQVTM and CDR2 ANQGSEA. This CDR3 comprises 14 residues. CDR3 DNA sequence: TGCAGCGTTCTCGCAAAAAGGGCGAACACTGAAGCTTTCTTT. This gives the protein CSVLAKRANTEAFF.

The chain has TRBV14 and TRBJ1-2; TRBD1 aligns across 7 bases. Germline trimming cut 3 bases from V and 7 bases from J; bases unmatched to any gene: 5. In germline, CDR1 is SGHDN, CDR2 FVKESK. The CDR3 runs 13 residues. The CDR3 DNA reads TGTGCCAGCAGCCACAACAGGGGCGGTGGCTACACCTTC. Translating it yields CASSHNRGGGYTF.

This clone was recorded a few times. The chain joins TRBV18 to TRBJ1-1; D unclear. Germline lookup yields CDR1 KGHSH and CDR2 LQKENI. Trimming cost V 0 bases and J 6 bases, with 14 bases left between them. The CDR3 spans 15 residues. The CDR3 is CASSPPKVAVPEAFF. In DNA form, the CDR3 reads TGTGCCAGCTCACCACCGAAGGTTGCGGTACCTGAAGCTTTCTTT.

The chain uses TRBV7-6 and TRBJ2-1, with 8 nucleotides matching TRBD2. The junction had 1 base not matched to a gene; V was cut back by 2 bases and J by 4 bases. The germline V gene has CDR1 SGHVS and CDR2 FNYEAQ. The CDR3 contains 14 residues. The CDR3 sequence: CASSLTSGYNEQFF. DNA for the CDR3: TGTGCCAGCAGCTTAACTAGCGGTTACAATGAGCAGTTCTTC. Looking up the rest from reference TRBV7-6 and TRBJ2-1 gives the full variable domain: GAGVSQSPRYKVTKRGQDVALRCDPISGHVSLYWYRQALGQGPEFLTYFNYEAQQDKSGLPNDRFSAERPEGSISTLTIQRTEQRDSAMYRCASSLTSGYNEQFFGPGTRLTVL.